Presented here are 30 T cell receptor beta chains from one specimen sequenced in a study of blood T cells in healthy people across ages. For the second PCR, which ran for about 7 to 11 cycles, a sample-barcoded 5' primer and a J-beta primer mix were used. TCRdb re-derived calls from the 5' RACE reads in MiXCR, one entry per CDR3 protein. The table records just over 800,000 distinct CDR3 sequences, about 62% of them present only once. Sequencing used blood. Receptor source: a man aged 25 to 40 in good health.

The chain has TRBV11-2 and TRBJ2-7; D not resolved. CDR1 is SGHAT and CDR2 is FQNNGV in the germline V gene. The V and J ends lost 0 bases and 5 bases respectively, with 14 bases between them. The CDR3 covers 15 residues. The CDR3 DNA reads as TGTGCCAGCAGCTTAGAGTCCTGGTATCCTCACGAGCAGTACTTC. It encodes CASSLESWYPHEQYF. The full variable domain, completed using reference TRBV11-2 and TRBJ2-7, is EAGVAQSPRYKIIEKRQSVAFWCNPISGHATLYWYQQILGQGPKLLIQFQNNGVVDDSQLPKDRFSAERLKGVDSTLKIQPAKLEDSAVYLCASSLESWYPHEQYFGPGTRLTVT.

The genes are TRBV12-3 or TRBV12-4 and TRBJ2-1; 9 bases map to TRBD2. CDR3 length equals 15 residues. Trimming cost V 6 bases and J 1 base; bases outside gene matches: 4. The CDR3 sequence: CASRVSGGSYNEQFF. CDR3 sequence (DNA): TGTGCCAGCAGGGTTAGCGGGGGTTCCTACAATGAGCAGTTCTTC.

The J gene is TRBJ2-4, the V gene TRBV2, with TRBD1 matching 10 bases. The DNA end is a closer match to TRBJ2-7, so the J assignment may be wrong. Germline V CDR1 and CDR2: SNHLY, FYNNEI. CDR3 size: 15 residues. CDR3 region: CASSPVGTGAYEQYF. For the CDR3, the DNA is TGTGCCAGCAGCCCTGTGGGGACAGGGGCCTACGAGCAGTACTTC.

This clonotype was counted only a few times. The chain uses TRBV10-3 and TRBJ2-7; 11 nucleotides agree with TRBD2. Germline CDR1 reads ENHRY; CDR2 reads SYGVKD. The CDR3 loop spans 15 amino acids. V dropped 6 bases and J dropped 1; count of bases not matched to a gene: 5. The CDR3 DNA sequence: TGTGCCATCAGGGCGACTAGCGGGGATTCCTACGAGCAGTACTTC. Its translation: CAIRATSGDSYEQYF.

The chain recombines TRBV10-3 with TRBJ2-3; D possibly matches TRBD1 or TRBD2 (5 bases each). V shed 2 bases and J shed 4 bases, with 10 bases lying between them. Germline V gene lookup returns CDR1 ENHRY and CDR2 SYGVKD. This CDR3 has 14 residues. CDR3 coding DNA: TGTGCCATCAGTGAGACCGAGGGGTCAGATACGCAGTATTTT. This sequence encodes CAISETEGSDTQYF.

This clonotype was seen a few times. The chain is built from TRBV18 and TRBJ1-6, with no clear D. The ends were cut back, 1 base at V and 5 bases at J, with 6 bases in the middle. The germline gives CDR1 KGHSH, CDR2 LQKENI. The CDR3 contains 14 residues. The CDR3 region is CASSPQGNNSPLHF. CDR3 sequence (DNA): TGTGCCAGCTCACCACAGGGTAATAATTCACCCCTCCACTTT.

This clonotype was counted between two and nine times. The CDR3 region has the DNA TGCGCCAGCGATAGCGGGGAAAAAGAGACCCAGTACTTC. It is translated as CASDSGEKETQYF. The V and J genes are TRBV5-1 and TRBJ2-5, with 8 bases fitting TRBD2. Per the germline V gene, CDR1 is SGHRS and CDR2 is YFSETQ. Germline trimming cut 7 bases from V and 3 bases from J; bases unmatched to any gene: 5. The CDR3 has 13 amino acids.

The chain joins TRBV12-3 or TRBV12-4 to TRBJ2-6; D uncertain. Trimming removed 4 bases from V and 2 bases from J, with 6 bases in between. This CDR3 comprises 14 residues. The CDR3 reads CASSSVPGANVLTF. The CDR3 bases are TGTGCCAGCAGTTCTGTACCTGGGGCCAACGTCCTGACTTTC.

This clonotype appeared a few times. The chain employs TRBV7-2 and TRBJ2-3, with 9 bases fitting TRBD2. Germline values: CDR1 SGHTA, CDR2 FQGNSA. This CDR3 is built from 16 residues. V lost 3 bases to trimming and J lost 0 bases; unmatched junction nucleotides: 4. The CDR3 spells CASSFGGGASTDTQYF. The CDR3 DNA is TGTGCCAGCAGCTTTGGCGGGGGGGCTAGCACAGATACGCAGTATTTT.

The chain carries TRBV27 and TRBJ1-5; D remains ambiguous. CDR3 size: 13 residues. Germline V lookup: CDR1 MNHEY, CDR2 SMNVEV (reference sequence). V was cut by 2 bases and J by 5 bases, with 7 bases left in between. CDR3 nucleotides: TGTGCCAGCAGTTTAAGTGAGTATCAGCCCCAGCATTTT. Encoded protein: CASSLSEYQPQHF.

There are a few counts of this clonotype. The V call is TRBV4-2, the J call TRBJ2-1; tentatively, D is TRBD2 (5 bases). CDR1 and CDR2 (germline): LGHNA, YNFKEQ. The ends were cut back, 2 bases at V and 2 bases at J, with 13 bases in the middle. There are 16 residues in the CDR3. For the CDR3, the DNA is TGTGCCAGCAGCCAACCCTACGGGGAAACCTACAATGAGCAGTTCTTC. Protein sequence: CASSQPYGETYNEQFF.

The genes are TRBV5-8 and TRBJ1-1; D is ambiguous. Between the trimmed V and J ends, which lost 3 bases and 4 bases, there was a span of 22 bases. This CDR3 spans 17 amino acids. CDR1 and CDR2 from the germline V gene are SGHTS and YDEGEE. This CDR3 is CASSWALRPGLGTEAFF. The CDR3, as DNA: TGTGCCAGCAGCTGGGCCTTGCGCCCGGGTTTAGGCACTGAAGCTTTCTTT.

This sequence joins TRBV4-3 and TRBJ2-1; D is unclear. Germline CDR1 reads LGHNA; CDR2 reads YSLEER. This CDR3 spans 15 amino acids. V gave up 0 bases and J gave up 4 bases, with 10 bases separating them. The CDR3 here is CASSQDYAKYNEQFF. CDR3 sequence (DNA): TGCGCCAGCAGCCAAGATTACGCAAAGTACAATGAGCAGTTCTTC.

The chain couples TRBV6-1 to TRBJ2-7; a possible D gene is TRBD2 (6 bases). V lost 3 bases and J 2 bases, leaving 20 bases between the germline ends. This CDR3 contains 17 residues. CDR1 is MNHNS, CDR2 SASEGT, per germline. The DNA of the CDR3 is TGTGCCAGCAGTGATTGGGGACTCATCCAGACCCCCTACGAGCAGTACTTC. Translated: CASSDWGLIQTPYEQYF.

The chain employs TRBV3-1 and TRBJ2-5; no clear D gene. The J call may be wrong; the DNA end is better matched by TRBJ2-7. Per the germline V gene, CDR1 is LGHDT and CDR2 is YNNKEL (reference sequence). The CDR3 runs to 13 residues. CDR3: CASSQGRPVEQYF. CDR3 in DNA: TGTGCCAGCAGCCAGGGCCGTCCCGTCGAGCAGTACTTC.

The J gene is TRBJ2-7, the V gene TRBV5-6; no clear D. Germline V gene sequence: CDR1 SGHDT, CDR2 YYEEEE. The CDR3 runs to 12 residues. V gave up 5 bases and J gave up 2 bases, with 8 bases separating them. The CDR3 DNA is TGTGCCAGCAGACGAAACGCCTACGAGCAGTACTTC. Amino acid sequence: CASRRNAYEQYF.

CDR3 sequence reads: CASSSLGTGKGSPLHF. CDR3 coding DNA: TGTGCCAGCAGTTCCTTGGGGACAGGGAAGGGTTCACCCCTCCACTTT. This chain uses TRBV28 with TRBJ1-6; 9 positions agree with TRBD1. CDR1 is MDHEN and CDR2 is SYDVKM in the germline V gene. V dropped 4 bases and J dropped 9; count of bases not matched to a gene: 10. The CDR3 length is 16 residues.

As for this clonotype: An end of the junction does not agree with germline; a read error may underlie this. The chain is built from TRBV2 and TRBJ1-2; TRBD1 might be the D (5 bases). Germline assignment: CDR1 SNHLY and CDR2 FYNNEI. The CDR3 is 13 residues long. This chain's CDR3 is CASSYGDGEGYIF. CDR3 DNA: TGTGCCAGCAGTTACGGGGACGGAGAAGGCTACATCTTC.

This rearrangement joins TRBV20-1 to TRBJ2-7; D may match TRBD1 or TRBD2 (6 bases each). The DNA end is more similar to TRBJ2-5, so the J call may be wrong. The length of the CDR3 is 16 residues. Germline V gene sequence: CDR1 DFQATT, CDR2 SNEGSKA (reference sequence). DNA for the CDR3: TGCAGTGCTAGAGACCCGGGGGCCCATACCCAAGAGACCCAGTACTTC. It translates to CSARDPGAHTQETQYF.

The chain has TRBV7-9 and TRBJ2-1, with a possible D match to TRBD2 (6 bases). Trimming removed 7 bases from V and 7 bases from J, with 14 bases in between. The germline V gene encodes CDR1 SEHNR and CDR2 FQNEAQ (reference sequence). This CDR3 spans 13 amino acids. The chain's CDR3 is CASKNQAGNEQFF. CDR3 bases: TGTGCCAGCAAAAACCAGGCGGGGAATGAGCAGTTCTTC.

This chain links TRBV4-2 with TRBJ2-7, with D possibly being TRBD2 (5 bases). CDR3 size: 17 residues. Germline CDR1 reads LGHNA; CDR2 reads YNFKEQ. Between the trimmed V and J ends, which lost 4 bases and 1 base, there was a span of 20 bases. The CDR3 nucleotides read TGTGCCAGCAGCCCACTTTGGGCGTCATCGGGGTCCTACGAGCAGTACTTC. It yields the protein CASSPLWASSGSYEQYF.

This clonotype was found once. The V and J genes are TRBV12-3 or TRBV12-4 and TRBJ2-4; D is unresolved. TRBJ2-5 explains the end of the DNA better; the J call may be wrong. This CDR3 is 12 amino acids long. The CDR3 reads CASSFRMETQYF. CDR3 DNA sequence: TGTGCCAGCAGTTTTCGGATGGAGACCCAGTACTTC.

This chain uses TRBV12-3 or TRBV12-4 with TRBJ1-2, with D unclear. The CDR3 extends over 16 amino acids. V was trimmed by 6 bases and J by 4 bases, leaving 21 bases between them. The CDR3 spells CASSPSSSGSGYGYTF. In nucleotides, the CDR3 is TGTGCCAGCAGCCCATCTAGTTCGGGGAGTGGCTATGGCTACACCTTC.

This sequence joins TRBV6-5 and TRBJ2-7, with 8 bases identical to TRBD1. TRBJ2-5 matches the DNA end more closely, so the J call is doubtful. From germline, CDR1 is MNHEY and CDR2 SVGAGI. The CDR3 runs 14 residues. The CDR3 coding sequence is TGTGCCAGCAGTTTTACGACAGGGGTGAAGACCCAGTACTTC. Protein sequence: CASSFTTGVKTQYF.

The chain combines TRBV30 with TRBJ2-5; maybe TRBD2 (5 bases). Matching the DNA end better, TRBJ2-7 makes the J call doubtful. The CDR3 runs 13 residues. From germline, CDR1 is GTSNPN and CDR2 SVGIG (reference sequence). In DNA form, the CDR3 reads TGTGCCTGGAGTCCTCAGGCGGGTGGCGAGCAGTACTTC. This sequence encodes CAWSPQAGGEQYF.

The chain couples TRBV6-2 or TRBV6-3 to TRBJ2-1; TRBD2 matches 14 bases. Germline V gene lookup returns CDR1 MNHEY and CDR2 SVGEGT. The CDR3 loop spans 15 amino acids. The ends lost 5 bases at V and 9 bases at J; junction bases unmatched: 6. CDR3 DNA: TGTGCCAGCAGTATTGGACTAGCGGGGGGACGTGAGCAGTTCTTC. Amino acids: CASSIGLAGGREQFF.

The chain employs TRBV9 and TRBJ1-4; 7 positions agree with TRBD1. Germline assignment: CDR1 SGDLS and CDR2 YYNGEE. With 2 bases clipped from V and 6 bases from J, the junction kept 10 bases outside the gene matches. The length of the CDR3 is 16 residues. The CDR3 DNA follows: TGTGCCAGCAGCGTGGCCAACAGGGGATCTGATGAAAAACTGTTTTTT. It codes for CASSVANRGSDEKLFF.

This clonotype was counted a single time. The chain joins TRBV20-1 to TRBJ1-4; tentatively, D is TRBD1 (6 bases). This CDR3 is 15 amino acids long. The V and J ends lost 1 base and 8 bases respectively, with 17 bases between them. Germline V gene sequence: CDR1 DFQATT, CDR2 SNEGSKA (reference sequence). The CDR3 spells CSARASQGRREKLFF. The DNA for the CDR3 is TGCAGTGCTAGAGCCTCCCAGGGGAGGCGAGAAAAACTGTTTTTT.

V gene TRBV5-1 combines with J gene TRBJ2-6; tentatively, D is TRBD1 (6 bases). The CDR3 totals 14 residues. CDR1 and CDR2 (germline): SGHRS, YFSETQ. The V end was cut by 0 bases, the J end by 9 bases, with 10 bases between. The CDR3 is CASSLGQGINVLTF. The CDR3 DNA reads TGCGCCAGCAGCTTGGGGCAGGGGATCAACGTCCTGACTTTC.

The J gene is TRBJ2-1, the V gene TRBV7-3, with D perhaps TRBD2 (6 bases). V was cut by 5 bases and J by 11 bases, with 28 bases left in between. This CDR3 contains 17 residues. Per germline, CDR1 SGHTA and CDR2 FQGTGA. CDR3 in DNA: TGTGCCAGCAGCCCACCGGGACTCCCTGGAGACAATTGGCAGCAGTTCTTC. Its protein product is CASSPPGLPGDNWQQFF.